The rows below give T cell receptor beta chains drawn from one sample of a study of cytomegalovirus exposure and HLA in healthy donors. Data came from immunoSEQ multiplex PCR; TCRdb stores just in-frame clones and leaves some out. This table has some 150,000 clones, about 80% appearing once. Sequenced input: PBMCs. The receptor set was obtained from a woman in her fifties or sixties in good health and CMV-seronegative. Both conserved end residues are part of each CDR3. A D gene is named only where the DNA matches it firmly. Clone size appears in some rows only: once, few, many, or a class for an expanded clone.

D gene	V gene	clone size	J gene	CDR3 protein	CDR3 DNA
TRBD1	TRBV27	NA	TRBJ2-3	CASSQTPTGFTDTQYF	TGTGCCAGCAGTCAAACTCCGACAGGGTTTACAGATACGCAGTATTTT
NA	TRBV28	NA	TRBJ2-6	CASGERNSGANVLTF	TGTGCCTCGGGGGAGCGGAACTCTGGGGCCAACGTCCTGACTTTC
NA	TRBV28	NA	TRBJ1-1	CASRPKTARGYTEAFF	TGTGCCAGCAGACCCAAGACGGCCCGGGGATACACTGAAGCTTTCTTT
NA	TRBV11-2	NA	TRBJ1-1	CASSVDRYTEAFF	TGTGCCAGCAGCGTCGACAGGTACACTGAAGCTTTCTTT
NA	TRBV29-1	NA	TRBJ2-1	CSVARRPSSKEQFF	TGCAGCGTCGCTAGACGGCCTAGCTCTAAGGAGCAGTTCTTC
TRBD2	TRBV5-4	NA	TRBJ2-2	CASSKGLAGAVSTGELFF	TGTGCCAGCAGCAAAGGACTAGCGGGAGCCGTGTCCACCGGGGAGCTGTTTTTT
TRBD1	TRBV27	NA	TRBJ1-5	CATWGQGAYQPQHF	TGTGCCACCTGGGGGCAGGGGGCCTATCAGCCCCAGCATTTT
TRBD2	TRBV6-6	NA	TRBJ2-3	CASIASGKSDTQYF	TGTGCCAGCATCGCTAGCGGGAAGTCAGATACGCAGTATTTT
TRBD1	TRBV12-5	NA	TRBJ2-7	CASGLAPGTGGYSYEQYF	TGTGCTAGTGGTTTGGCACCGGGGACAGGGGGTTACTCCTACGAGCAGTACTTC
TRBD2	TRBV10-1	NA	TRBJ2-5	CASRASSGSRKETQYF	TGCGCCAGCAGAGCCTCTAGCGGTTCTAGGAAGGAGACCCAGTACTTC
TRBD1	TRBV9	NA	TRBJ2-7	CASSKRDSSYEQYF	TGTGCCAGCAGCAAACGGGACAGCAGCTACGAGCAGTACTTC
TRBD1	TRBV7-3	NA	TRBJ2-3	CASSPSRGQADTQYF	TGTGCCAGCAGCCCATCCAGGGGGCAAGCAGATACGCAGTATTTT
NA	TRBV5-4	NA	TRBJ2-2	CASSYSTGELFF	TGTGCCAGCAGCTACAGTACCGGGGAGCTGTTTTTT
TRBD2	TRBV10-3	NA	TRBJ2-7	CAISESYPPSGGPNEQYF	TGTGCCATCAGTGAGTCGTATCCGCCTAGCGGGGGTCCAAACGAGCAGTACTTC
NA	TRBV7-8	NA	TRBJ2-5	CASSLAADQYF	TGTGCCAGCAGCTTAGCGGCGGACCAGTACTTC
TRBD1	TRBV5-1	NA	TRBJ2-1	CASSFGTGVYNEQFF	TGCGCCAGCAGCTTCGGGACAGGGGTCTACAATGAGCAGTTCTTC
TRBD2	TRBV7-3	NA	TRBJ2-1	CASSLSAAGGFNEQFF	TGTGCCAGCAGCTTATCCGCAGCGGGAGGTTTCAATGAGCAGTTCTTC
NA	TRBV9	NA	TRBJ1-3	CASSVEGQLGNTIYF	TGTGCCAGCAGCGTAGAAGGACAGCTCGGAAACACCATATATTTT
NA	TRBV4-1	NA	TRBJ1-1	CASSLLKLGAEAFF	TGCGCCAGCAGCCTCCTTAAACTCGGGGCTGAAGCTTTCTTT
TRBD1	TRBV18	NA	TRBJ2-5	CASSPPGQRQETQYF	TGTGCCAGCTCACCGCCGGGACAGAGACAAGAGACCCAGTACTTC
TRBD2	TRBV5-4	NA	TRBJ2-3	CASSSPQRGGTDTQYF	TGTGCCAGCAGCTCACCCCAGCGGGGGGGAACAGATACGCAGTATTTT
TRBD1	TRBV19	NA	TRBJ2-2	CASSIGTVGTGELFF	TGTGCCAGTAGTATCGGGACAGTCGGGACCGGGGAGCTGTTTTTT
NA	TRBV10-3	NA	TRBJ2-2	CAISPQGPLGTGELFF	TGTGCCATCAGTCCGCAGGGCCCGTTGGGCACCGGGGAGCTGTTTTTT
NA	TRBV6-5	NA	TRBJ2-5	CAAAGLAYETQYF	TGTGCCGCGGCGGGGCTAGCTTATGAGACCCAGTACTTC
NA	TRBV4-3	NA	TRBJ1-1	CASSQDRDTRTEAFF	TGCGCCAGCAGCCAAGATAGGGACACTAGAACTGAAGCTTTCTTT
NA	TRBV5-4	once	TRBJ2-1	CASTRESSSYNEQFF	TGTGCCAGCACCCGGGAGAGTAGCTCCTACAATGAGCAGTTCTTC
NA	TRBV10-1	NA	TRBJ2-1	CASSESGGNEQFF	TGCGCCAGCAGTGAGTCAGGGGGAAATGAGCAGTTCTTC
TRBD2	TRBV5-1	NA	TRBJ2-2	CASSQIAGVDGELFF	TGCGCCAGCAGCCAAATAGCGGGAGTAGACGGGGAGCTGTTTTTT
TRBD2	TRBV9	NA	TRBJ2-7	CASSPYPGLAASYEQYF	TGTGCCAGCAGTCCCTACCCCGGACTAGCGGCCTCCTACGAGCAGTACTTC
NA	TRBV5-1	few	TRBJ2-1	CASSYSGGFNEQFF	TGCGCCAGCAGCTATAGCGGAGGGTTCAATGAGCAGTTCTTC
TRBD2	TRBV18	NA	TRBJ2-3	CASSPFSGSSTDTQYF	TGTGCCAGCTCCCCTTTTAGCGGGAGCAGTACAGATACGCAGTATTTT
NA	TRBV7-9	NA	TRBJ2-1	CASSSDYPEQFF	TGTGCCAGCAGCTCGGACTATCCTGAGCAGTTCTTC
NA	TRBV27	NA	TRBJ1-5	CASRSGALSNQPQHF	TGTGCCAGCAGGTCAGGGGCCCTTAGCAATCAGCCCCAGCATTTT
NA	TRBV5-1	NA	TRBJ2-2	CASSQDSIGELFF	TGCGCCAGCAGCCAAGACAGCATCGGGGAGCTGTTTTTT
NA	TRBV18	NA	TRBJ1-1	CASSSPGSPEAFF	TGTGCCAGCTCGTCGCCAGGGTCCCCTGAAGCTTTCTTT
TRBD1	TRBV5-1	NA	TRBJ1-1	CATRGGNTEAFF	TGCGCCACCAGGGGGGGGAACACTGAAGCTTTCTTT
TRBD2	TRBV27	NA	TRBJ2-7	CASSRLAGSSYEQYF	TGTGCCAGCAGTCGACTAGCGGGGAGCTCCTACGAGCAGTACTTC